Described below is a single TCR beta chain sequence and its context. A J-beta primer mix and a sample-barcoded 5' primer were used in a second PCR of roughly 6 to 12 cycles. MiXCR was run by TCRdb on the 5' RACE reads, yielding one entry per CDR3 protein. The sample includes about 1 million distinct CDR3 sequences, 40% to 45% seen only once; the top ten take approximately 19%. The data stem from a study of blood T cells in healthy people across ages. The sample consisted of blood. This receptor was obtained from a woman in her sixties in good health.

This CDR3 is CASSGRTSPIYNEQFF. The DNA for the CDR3 is TGTGCCAGCAGTGGGAGGACTAGCCCAATTTACAATGAGCAGTTCTTC. The chain uses TRBV6-1 and TRBJ2-1; TRBD2 aligns across 8 bases. CDR1 and CDR2 from the germline V gene are MNHNS and SASEGT. Germline trimming cut 4 bases from V and 4 bases from J; bases unmatched to any gene: 9. The CDR3 has 16 amino acids.